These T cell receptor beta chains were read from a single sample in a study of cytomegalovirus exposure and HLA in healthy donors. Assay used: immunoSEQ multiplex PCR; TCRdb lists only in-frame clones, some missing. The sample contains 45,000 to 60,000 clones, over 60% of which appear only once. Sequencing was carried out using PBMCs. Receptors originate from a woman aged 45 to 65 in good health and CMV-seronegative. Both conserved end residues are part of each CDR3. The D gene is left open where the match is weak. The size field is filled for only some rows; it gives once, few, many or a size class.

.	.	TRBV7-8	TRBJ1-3	TGTGCCAGCGCGGCAGGGAAGGGAAACACCATATATTTT	CASAAGKGNTIYF
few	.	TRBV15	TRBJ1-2	TGTGCCACCAGCAGAGATCAGGGTGGCTACACCTTC	CATSRDQGGYTF
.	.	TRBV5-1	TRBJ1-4	TGCGCCAGCAGAGCGGGTGCTAATGAAAAACTGTTTTTT	CASRAGANEKLFF
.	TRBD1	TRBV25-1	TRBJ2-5	TGTGCCAGCAGTGGAGGGACAGGTCATCAAGAGACCCAGTACTTC	CASSGGTGHQETQYF
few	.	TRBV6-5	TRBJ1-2	TGTGCCAGCAGTTACCGGGTGGGCTATGGCTACACCTTC	CASSYRVGYGYTF
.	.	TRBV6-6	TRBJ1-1	TGTGCCAGCAGTTCCCAGGGGAACACTGAAGCTTTCTTT	CASSSQGNTEAFF
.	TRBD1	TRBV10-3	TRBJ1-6	TGTGCCATCAGCACGTCACAGGGGCTAAATTCACCCCTCCACTTT	CAISTSQGLNSPLHF
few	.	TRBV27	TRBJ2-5	TGTGCCAGCCAAAGAGGGTCTAGCCCCCAAGAGACCCAGTACTTC	CASQRGSSPQETQYF
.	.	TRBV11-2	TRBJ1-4	TGTGCCAGCAGCCCACGGGCAACTAATGAAAAACTGTTTTTT	CASSPRATNEKLFF
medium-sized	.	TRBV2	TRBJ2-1	TGTGCCAGCGCTGGAGATTACAATGAGCAGTTCTTC	CASAGDYNEQFF
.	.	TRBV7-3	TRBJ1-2	TGTGCCAGCAGCTTAACAGCAGGGTCTGGCTACACCTTC	CASSLTAGSGYTF
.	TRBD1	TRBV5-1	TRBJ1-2	TGCGCCAGCAGCCGGGGACAGAACTATGGCTACACCTTC	CASSRGQNYGYTF
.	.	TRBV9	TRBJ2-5	TGTGCCAGCAGCGCCGGTGTCGGGGGGCAGGGGGCATGGGAGACCCAGTACTTC	CASSAGVGGQGAWETQYF
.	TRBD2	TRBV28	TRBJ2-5	TGTGCCAGCAGATTTAGCGGGGGAGAGACCCAGTACTTC	CASRFSGGETQYF